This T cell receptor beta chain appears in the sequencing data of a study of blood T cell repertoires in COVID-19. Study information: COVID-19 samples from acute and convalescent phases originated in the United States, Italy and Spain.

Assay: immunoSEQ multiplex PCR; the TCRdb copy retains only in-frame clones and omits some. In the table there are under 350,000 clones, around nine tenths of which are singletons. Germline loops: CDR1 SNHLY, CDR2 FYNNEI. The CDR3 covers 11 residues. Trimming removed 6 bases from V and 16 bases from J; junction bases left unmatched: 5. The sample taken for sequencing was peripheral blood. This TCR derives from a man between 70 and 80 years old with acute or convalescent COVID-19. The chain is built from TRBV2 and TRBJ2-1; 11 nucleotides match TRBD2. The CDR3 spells CASSVTSGTFF. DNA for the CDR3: TGTGCCAGCAGCGTGACTAGCGGGACTTTCTTC.